This T cell receptor (beta chain) was sequenced in a study of regulatory T cells in long-lasting Graves disease. Broader study findings: More public clonotypes were shared by persistent patients (2,741) than by new patients (about 1,000). Persistent Graves' patients showed less TCR diversity than newly diagnosed ones. Persistent disease preferred TRBV28, TRBJ1-2 and TRBJ2-5.

This clonotype showed up many times. Its specificity is unknown. Arm-PCR of CDR3 regions with iRepertoire HTBI primers generated TCR beta libraries. One entry per CDR3 protein results from TCRdb running MiXCR on the multiplex PCR reads. The sample carries around 450,000 distinct CDR3 sequences, about a fifth recorded once. Noted time point: persistent/refractory GD, antithyroid drugs over 5 years with positive TRAb. Preparation of the TCR library used RNA extracted from PBMCs. The CDR3 totals 15 residues. Germline CDR1 reads MNHEY; CDR2 reads SVGAGI. The V gene lost 2 bases and the J gene lost 1 base, with 11 bases spanning the gap.

The origin of this receptor is a female donor with Graves disease. The gene calls are TRBV6-5 and TRBJ1-2; tentatively, D is TRBD1 (5 bases). Specimen: peripheral blood mononuclear cells (PBMCs), collected when the disease was refractory, from a patient treated with antithyroid drugs. The chain's CDR3 is CASSYGPGNNYGYTF. CDR3 nucleotide sequence: TGTGCCAGCAGTTACGGGCCAGGGAATAACTATGGCTACACCTTC.